This record concerns one T cell receptor beta chain sequence. Its antigen is unknown. The data belong to a study of a mutant IDH1 vaccine in newly diagnosed glioma. Study summary: Investigators started vaccination 4-6 weeks after radiotherapy alone, or with temozolomide cycles.

This CDR3 is 14 amino acids long. The V end lost 0 bases, the J end lost 1 base, and 7 bases lay between the germline ends. The germline CDR1 and CDR2 sequences are SGDLS and YYNGEE. Time point in this sample: week 5, during vaccination. The vaccine gave 300 ug of a 20-mer mutant IDH1 peptide subcutaneously per dose. New IDH1-mutant, ATRX-lost WHO grade 3 or 4 astrocytomas occurred in donors. Clones were sequenced by immunoSEQ multiplex PCR, and TCRdb holds only the in-frame ones, with some missing. The sample has about 58,000 clones, 84% seen once. This material consisted of PBMCs, taken from a glioma patient whose treatment included an IDH1 peptide vaccine. The receptor comes from a woman between 50 and 59 years old with glioma. V is TRBV9 and J is TRBJ1-2; tentatively, D is TRBD1 (5 bases). The CDR3 loop is CASSVGGNNYGYTF. As DNA, the CDR3 is TGTGCCAGCAGCGTAGGGGGGAATAACTATGGCTACACCTTC.